These 10 T cell receptor beta chains share one sample of origin, sequenced in a study of siplizumab effects on memory and regulatory T cells. Sequencing was performed with immunoSEQ multiplex PCR; in TCRdb, only in-frame clones are kept and a portion is missing. In the table there are around 100,000 clones, 75% to 95% of which are singletons. The sequencing sample was made of CD4+ T cells sorted from blood. Receptor source: a human donor in good health.

The rearrangement joins TRBV28 to TRBJ1-2; D is uncertain. This CDR3 spans 15 amino acids. The germline CDR1 and CDR2 sequences are MDHEN and SYDVKM. Trimming pared 3 bases from V and 3 bases from J, leaving 14 bases between. The CDR3 DNA sequence: TGTGCCAGCAGTTTGCCCAGGAGCAGCTACTATGGCTACACCTTC. This gives the protein CASSLPRSSYYGYTF.

The chain carries TRBV9 and TRBJ1-6; D call uncertain. The CDR3 is 13 residues long. Per germline, CDR1 SGDLS and CDR2 YYNGEE. V dropped 4 bases and J dropped 9 bases, with 11 bases sitting between them. CDR3 DNA: TGTGCCAGCAGCCAGGATTCTGCTTCACCCCTCCACTTT. This encodes CASSQDSASPLHF.

The chain links TRBV27 to TRBJ1-5; D may be TRBD1 (5 bases). With 6 bases removed from V and 1 base from J, the gap between germline ends came to 16 bases. CDR1 and CDR2 from the germline V gene are MNHEY and SMNVEV (reference sequence). This CDR3 has 16 residues. The CDR3 sequence is CASSPNDRFSNQPQHF. The CDR3 nucleotides are TGTGCCAGCAGCCCCAATGACAGATTCAGCAATCAGCCCCAGCATTTT.

This clone was recorded only once. The chain links TRBV7-9 to TRBJ2-3, with 12 bases identical to TRBD2. The CDR3 runs to 17 residues. Germline CDR1 SEHNR, CDR2 FQNEAQ (reference sequence). J gave up 6 bases and V 5 bases, and 12 bases lay outside the gene matches. The CDR3 protein is CASSLNPGLAGGDTQYF. The CDR3 nucleotides read TGTGCCAGCAGCCTTAACCCGGGACTAGCGGGCGGGGATACGCAGTATTTT.

The rearrangement uses TRBV7-2 and TRBJ2-1; the match to TRBD2 covers 8 bases. Germline assignment: CDR1 SGHTA and CDR2 FQGNSA. Unmatched junction bases numbered 6, after V lost 1 base and J lost 10 bases. There are 14 residues in the CDR3. CDR3 DNA sequence: TGTGCCAGCAGCTTAGGCGGGGGGTATCAAGAGCAGTTCTTC. Its translation: CASSLGGGYQEQFF.

The gene calls are TRBV18 and TRBJ2-7; 8 nucleotides line up with TRBD1. The germline V gene has CDR1 KGHSH and CDR2 LQKENI. J gave up 7 bases and V 2 bases, and 22 bases lay outside the gene matches. The length of the CDR3 is 19 residues. In DNA, the CDR3 is TGTGCCAGCTCACCATTGGCCCAGGGCATCCAAGACAGGGGATGGGAGCAGTACTTC. As protein: CASSPLAQGIQDRGWEQYF.

V and J are TRBV6-5 and TRBJ1-6; tentative D call: TRBD1 (5 bases). Trimming stripped 0 bases from V and 13 bases from J, with 7 bases between. The CDR3 has 12 residues. The germline V gene has CDR1 MNHEY and CDR2 SVGAGI. The CDR3 is CASSYSWGPLHF. CDR3 sequence (DNA): TGTGCCAGCAGTTACTCATGGGGGCCCCTCCACTTT.

The genes are TRBV5-6 and TRBJ1-5; TRBD1 might be the D (6 bases). In germline, CDR1 is SGHDT, CDR2 YYEEEE. The V end lost 2 bases, the J end lost 9 bases, and 18 bases lay between the germline ends. This CDR3 is built from 15 residues. The CDR3, as DNA: TGTGCCAGCAGCTTTGCAGGGGCCGCCGACGGGCCCCAGCATTTT. It specifies CASSFAGAADGPQHF. The full variable domain, with the rest looked up from reference TRBV5-6 and TRBJ1-5, is DAGVTQSPTHLIKTRGQQVTLRCSPKSGHDTVSWYQQALGQGPQFIFQYYEEEERQRGNFPDRFSGHQFPNYSSELNVNALLLGDSALYLCASSFAGAADGPQHFGDGTRLSIL.

The rearrangement joins TRBV7-2 to TRBJ2-5, with TRBD2 matching 8 bases. V lost 5 bases, J lost 0 bases, and 8 bases stayed unmatched. In germline, CDR1 is SGHTA, CDR2 FQGNSA. There are 16 residues in the CDR3. The DNA for the CDR3 is TGTGCCAGCAGCCGTGGACTAGCCAGGGACCAAGAGACCCAGTACTTC. Protein product: CASSRGLARDQETQYF.

The chain uses TRBV10-3 and TRBJ2-1; TRBD2 aligns across 16 bases. CDR1 is ENHRY, CDR2 SYGVKD, per germline. V trimming: 7 bases; J trimming: 1 base; junction bases outside the gene matches: 7. CDR3 length: 18 amino acids. In DNA, the CDR3 is TGTGCCATCACGGGGACTAGCGGGGGGGCCAGGTCCTACAATGAGCAGTTCTTC. This encodes CAITGTSGGARSYNEQFF.